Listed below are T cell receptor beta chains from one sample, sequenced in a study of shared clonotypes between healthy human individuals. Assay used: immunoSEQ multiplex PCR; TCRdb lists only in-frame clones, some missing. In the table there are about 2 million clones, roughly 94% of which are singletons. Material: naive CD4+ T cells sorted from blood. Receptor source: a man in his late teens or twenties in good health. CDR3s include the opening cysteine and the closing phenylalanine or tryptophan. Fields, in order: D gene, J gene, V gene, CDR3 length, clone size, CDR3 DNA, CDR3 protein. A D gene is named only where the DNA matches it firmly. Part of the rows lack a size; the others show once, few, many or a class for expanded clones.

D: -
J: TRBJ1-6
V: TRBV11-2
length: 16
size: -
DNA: TGTGCCAGCAGCACCAGGGAGGCAGGGCCGTACTCACCCCTCCACTTT
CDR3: CASSTREAGPYSPLHF

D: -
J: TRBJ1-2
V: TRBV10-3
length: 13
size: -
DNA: TGTGCCATCAGTGAGGGACATAGCTATGGCTACACCTTC
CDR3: CAISEGHSYGYTF

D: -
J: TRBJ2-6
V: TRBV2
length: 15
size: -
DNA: TGTGCCAGCAGCTCGACGGACTCTGGGGCCAACGTCCTGACTTTC
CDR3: CASSSTDSGANVLTF

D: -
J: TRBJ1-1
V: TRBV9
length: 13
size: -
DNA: TGTGCCAGCAGCGCAACAGGGAGCACTGAAGCTTTCTTT
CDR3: CASSATGSTEAFF

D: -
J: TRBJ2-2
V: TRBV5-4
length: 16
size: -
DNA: TGTGCCAGCAGCTTGTACGGTTCACAGTCCACCGGGGAGCTGTTTTTT
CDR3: CASSLYGSQSTGELFF

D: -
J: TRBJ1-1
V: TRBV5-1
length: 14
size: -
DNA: TGCGCCAGCAGCGGGGGTCAGGGGATCCCTGAAGCTTTCTTT
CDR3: CASSGGQGIPEAFF

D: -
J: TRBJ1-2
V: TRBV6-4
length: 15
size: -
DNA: TGTGCCAGCAGTGACTCGCCAGGGGCGGGGTATGGCTACACCTTC
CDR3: CASSDSPGAGYGYTF

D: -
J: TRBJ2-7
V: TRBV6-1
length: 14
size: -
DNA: TGTGCCAGCAGTCCCCATTTCAGTACAGGAGAGCAGTACTTC
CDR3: CASSPHFSTGEQYF

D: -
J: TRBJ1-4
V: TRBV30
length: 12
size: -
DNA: TGTGCCTGGAGTGGTAAAACTGAAAAACTGTTTTTT
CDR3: CAWSGKTEKLFF

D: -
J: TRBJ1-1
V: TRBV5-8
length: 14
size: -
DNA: TGTGCCAGCAGCGACGGGACGGCCAACACTGAAGCTTTCTTT
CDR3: CASSDGTANTEAFF

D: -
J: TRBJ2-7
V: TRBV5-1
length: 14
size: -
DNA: TGCGCCAGCAGCTTGGGACAGGAGGCCTACGAGCAGTACTTC
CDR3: CASSLGQEAYEQYF

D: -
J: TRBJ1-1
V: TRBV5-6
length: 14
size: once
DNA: TGTGCCAGCAGCATAATCCGGGGGGGCTCCGAAGCTTTCTTT
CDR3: CASSIIRGGSEAFF

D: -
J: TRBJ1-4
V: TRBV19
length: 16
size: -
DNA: TGTGCCAGTAAGAACGGACAGCTTGCAACTAATGAAAAACTGTTTTTT
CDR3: CASKNGQLATNEKLFF

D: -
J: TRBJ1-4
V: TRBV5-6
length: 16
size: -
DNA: TGTGCCAGCAGCTTAACGGGGGGTACAGCTAATGAAAAACTGTTTTTT
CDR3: CASSLTGGTANEKLFF

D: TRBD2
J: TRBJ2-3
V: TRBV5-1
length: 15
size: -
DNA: TGCGCCAGCAGCTTGGTAATAGCGGGAGCAGATACGCAGTATTTT
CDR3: CASSLVIAGADTQYF

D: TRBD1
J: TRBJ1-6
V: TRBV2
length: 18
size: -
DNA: TGTGCCAGCAGCGATTTTAGGACAGGGGTGACCGTAAATTCACCCCTCCACTTT
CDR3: CASSDFRTGVTVNSPLHF